The 15 T cell receptor beta chains reported below all come from one sample, sequenced in a study of blood T cell repertoires in COVID-19. The protocol was immunoSEQ multiplex PCR, while the TCRdb copy is restricted to in-frame clones and leaves out a portion. The repertoire holds over 100,000 clones, with over 60% as singletons. Sequenced material: peripheral blood. These receptors were obtained from a woman aged 70-85 years with acute or convalescent COVID-19.

The rearrangement joins TRBV4-3 to TRBJ2-1; TRBD2 aligns across 8 bases. Germline trimming cut 1 base from V and 6 bases from J; bases unmatched to any gene: 2. The CDR3 totals 14 residues. The germline gives CDR1 LGHNA, CDR2 YSLEER. The CDR3 bases are TGCGCCAGCAGCCAAGGACTAGCGATCAATGAGCAGTTCTTC. This translates into CASSQGLAINEQFF.

The chain links TRBV7-2 to TRBJ2-1, with 13 bases that match TRBD2. The germline CDR1 and CDR2 sequences are SGHTA and FQGNSA. V was pared by 4 bases and J by 2 bases, with 2 bases of the junction left unmatched. CDR3 length: 16 residues. The CDR3 sequence is CASSWGLAGPYNEQFF. The DNA for the CDR3 is TGTGCCAGCAGCTGGGGACTAGCGGGACCCTACAATGAGCAGTTCTTC.

The chain couples TRBV5-6 to TRBJ2-7, with a possible D match to TRBD2 (5 bases). The CDR3 covers 16 residues. CDR1 is SGHDT and CDR2 is YYEEEE in the germline V gene. V lost 4 bases and J 3 bases, leaving 20 bases between the germline ends. CDR3 DNA sequence: TGTGCCAGCAGCACATGGAGCCGGGGAAGCTACTACGAGCAGTACTTC. Protein sequence: CASSTWSRGSYYEQYF. Full variable domain (outside the CDR3, taken from reference TRBV5-6 and TRBJ2-7): DAGVTQSPTHLIKTRGQQVTLRCSPKSGHDTVSWYQQALGQGPQFIFQYYEEEERQRGNFPDRFSGHQFPNYSSELNVNALLLGDSALYLCASSTWSRGSYYEQYFGPGTRLTVT.

This chain links TRBV10-1 with TRBJ2-7, with 11 nucleotides matching TRBD2. Unmatched junction bases numbered 4, after V lost 8 bases and J lost 4 bases. The CDR3 is 13 residues long. Germline V lookup: CDR1 WNHNN, CDR2 SYGVQD (reference sequence). Here the CDR3 reads CASSTSGSYEQYF. In nucleotides, the CDR3 is TGCGCCAGCTCCACTAGCGGGAGTTACGAGCAGTACTTC.

The rearrangement links TRBV6-1 to TRBJ1-6; D remains unclear. The CDR3 extends over 13 amino acids. V dropped 3 bases and J dropped 4 bases, with 4 bases sitting between them. Germline-derived CDR1 and CDR2 are MNHNS and SASEGT. The CDR3 region is CASSDRYNSPLHF. For the CDR3, the DNA is TGTGCCAGCAGTGACAGATATAATTCACCCCTCCACTTT.

The chain recombines TRBV5-4 with TRBJ2-3; 14 nucleotides match TRBD2. J lost 2 bases, V lost 3 bases, and 2 bases had no gene match. CDR3 length: 16 residues. Germline lookup yields CDR1 SGHNT and CDR2 YYREEE (reference sequence). In nucleotides, the CDR3 is TGTGCCAGCAGCTCGGGACTAGCGGGGGCCACAGATACGCAGTATTTT. Translating gives CASSSGLAGATDTQYF.

This clone was found a few times. The V gene is TRBV27, the J gene TRBJ2-1, with 10 positions matching TRBD2. The germline V gene has CDR1 MNHEY and CDR2 SMNVEV (reference sequence). V was pared by 6 bases and J by 13 bases, with 9 bases of the junction left unmatched. The CDR3 runs to 13 residues. The CDR3 reads CASSHQPSGSQFF. The CDR3 nucleotides read TGTGCCAGCAGCCATCAGCCTAGCGGGAGTCAGTTCTTC.

This sequence joins TRBV10-1 and TRBJ2-7; D is uncertain. Between the trimmed V and J ends, which lost 4 bases and 4 bases, there was a span of 14 bases. The germline gives CDR1 WNHNN, CDR2 SYGVQD (reference sequence). The CDR3 length is 14 residues. CDR3 sequence (DNA): TGCGCCAGCAGTGCCCTCCAGGCTGGTTACGAGCAGTACTTC. Amino acids: CASSALQAGYEQYF.

The chain uses TRBV25-1 and TRBJ2-5; perhaps TRBD1 as D (5 bases). Trimming cost V 3 bases and J 5 bases, with 19 bases left between them. There are 16 residues in the CDR3. CDR1 and CDR2 from the germline V gene are MGHDK and SYGVNS. CDR3 loop: CASSDTDRTYGETQYF. For the CDR3, the DNA is TGTGCCAGCAGTGATACCGACAGAACGTACGGGGAGACCCAGTACTTC. Filled out from reference TRBV25-1 and TRBJ2-5, the complete variable domain reads EADIYQTPRYLVIGTGKKITLECSQTMGHDKMYWYQQDPGMELHLIHYSYGVNSTEKGDLSSESTVSRIRTEHFPLTLESARPSHTSQYLCASSDTDRTYGETQYFGPGTRLLVL.

A few counts support this clone. The chain has TRBV6-2 or TRBV6-3 and TRBJ2-1; D not resolved. Germline CDR1 reads MNHEY; CDR2 reads SVGEGT. The CDR3 consists of 16 residues. V shed 5 bases and J shed 0 bases, with 14 bases lying between them. CDR3 residues: CASSGAAPSSYNEQFF. DNA of the CDR3: TGTGCCAGCAGTGGAGCAGCCCCTAGCTCCTACAATGAGCAGTTCTTC.

The chain uses TRBV4-1 and TRBJ2-5, with 12 nucleotides matching TRBD2. The CDR3 consists of 15 residues. The ends lost 1 base at V and 8 bases at J; junction bases unmatched: 5. The V gene's germline CDR1 is MGHRA and CDR2 YSYEKL. CDR3 sequence reads: CASSQVALAGGTQYF. The CDR3 DNA is TGCGCCAGCAGCCAAGTTGCACTAGCGGGAGGAACCCAGTACTTC.

This clone was seen only a few times. This sequence joins TRBV18 and TRBJ2-1; D unclear. V was shortened by 6 bases and J by 8 bases, with 17 bases between the two germline ends. The germline gives CDR1 KGHSH, CDR2 LQKENI. This CDR3 has 14 residues. CDR3 DNA sequence: TGTGCCAGCTCCCGCGCGAGTTTTGAAGATGAGCAGTTCTTC. It translates to CASSRASFEDEQFF.

This chain uses TRBV7-9 with TRBJ1-6; 7 nucleotides line up with TRBD1. Germline CDR1 is SEHNR and CDR2 is FQNEAQ (reference sequence). J gave up 12 bases and V 4 bases, and 6 bases lay outside the gene matches. There are 13 residues in the CDR3. CDR3 region: CASSSGTDKPLHF. The CDR3 nucleotides read TGTGCCAGCAGCTCCGGGACAGACAAACCCCTCCACTTT.

This clone was seen only a few times. This rearrangement joins TRBV4-1 to TRBJ1-4, with D perhaps TRBD1 (6 bases). Germline V CDR1 and CDR2: MGHRA, YSYEKL. Deletions cut 9 bases from V and 4 bases from J, with 18 bases between. The CDR3 has 15 amino acids. The CDR3 nucleotides are TGCGCCAGTTTTGGTTTACAGGGTCATAATGAAAAACTGTTTTTT. Translating gives CASFGLQGHNEKLFF.

The chain recombines TRBV9 with TRBJ2-7; possibly TRBD2 for D (6 bases). The V gene's germline CDR1 is SGDLS and CDR2 YYNGEE. Deletions cut 0 bases from V and 7 bases from J, with 11 bases between. This CDR3 has 13 residues. The CDR3 nucleotides are TGTGCCAGCAGCGTAGGGTCAGGAGGGGAGCAGTACTTC. Protein product: CASSVGSGGEQYF.